The 15 T cell receptor beta chains below come from one sample, sequenced in a study of shared clonotypes between healthy human individuals (dated by TCRdb to the early 2020s). Library construction relied on the immunoSEQ multiplex PCR assay. Imported from immuneACCESS, the table was reduced by TCRdb to in-frame sequences with V and J called. These copies leave out some clones; in studies compared against another copy, an unresolved V gene accounts for under half, and the cause of the remainder is not known. The sample table records some 2,500,000 clones; approximately 93% of these occur just once. Of the sample, 0.35% to 0.45% is held by the ten largest clones. Sequencing used naive CD4+ T cells from PBMCs. What the cell subset or site label conveys for this sample: CD45RA+ positively selected. These receptors originate from a man in his late teens or twenties in good health. Some clones in this sample may be carry-over from other donors' samples.

The chain couples TRBV7-9 to TRBJ2-1; D not certain. Trimming shortened V by 1 base and J by 4 bases, and 14 bases separated the two germline ends. The CDR3 consists of 16 residues. Germline CDR1 SEHNR, CDR2 FQNEAQ (reference sequence). The CDR3 region has the DNA TGTGCCAGCAGCTTAGGTCGTGCTGTGGGTTACAATGAGCAGTTCTTC. This codes for CASSLGRAVGYNEQFF.

The chain couples TRBV10-2 to TRBJ2-7; D is perhaps TRBD2 (6 bases). The germline V gene has CDR1 WSHSY and CDR2 SAAADI. The ends were cut back, 3 bases at V and 7 bases at J, with 19 bases in the middle. The CDR3 sequence is 15 residues long. CDR3 loop: CASSDWDSARREQYF. Here the CDR3 DNA reads TGCGCCAGCAGTGACTGGGACTCCGCGAGGAGGGAGCAGTACTTC.

This clone was found once. This rearrangement joins TRBV6-1 to TRBJ2-7; D not certain. CDR3 length: 13 residues. The germline gives CDR1 MNHNS, CDR2 SASEGT. V was cut by 4 bases and J by 3 bases, with 10 bases left in between. The CDR3 DNA follows: TGTGCCAGCAGTGCTGTCGGGTTCTACGAGCAGTACTTC. It translates to CASSAVGFYEQYF.

This clone has just one count. This chain joins TRBV29-1 and TRBJ2-5; D possibly corresponds to TRBD1 (5 bases). CDR1 is SQVTM and CDR2 is ANQGSEA in the germline V gene. This CDR3 is 13 amino acids long. V shed 4 bases and J shed 5 bases, with 14 bases lying between them. The CDR3 DNA follows: TGCAGCGTTGGTCAGGGTGGAACTGAGACCCAGTACTTC. This sequence encodes CSVGQGGTETQYF.

This chain links TRBV7-3 with TRBJ2-5, with a tentative D call TRBD1 (5 bases). The germline V and J ends were trimmed by 5 bases and 5 bases, with 30 bases remaining between them. Germline lookup yields CDR1 SGHTA and CDR2 FQGTGA. This CDR3 is 19 amino acids long. The CDR3 region is CASSGNYKSRVGERETQYF. The CDR3 region has the DNA TGTGCCAGCAGCGGAAATTACAAGAGCAGGGTCGGAGAGAGGGAGACCCAGTACTTC.

J is TRBJ2-6 and V is TRBV19; D unclear. The CDR3 totals 12 residues. The V and J ends lost 5 bases and 4 bases respectively, with 3 bases between them. The germline CDR1 and CDR2 sequences are LNHDA and SQIVND (reference sequence). The CDR3 coding sequence is TGTGCCAGTAGTCGAGGGGCCAACGTCCTGACTTTC. Protein sequence: CASSRGANVLTF.

About this clone: Other DNA sequences in this sample translate to the same CDR3. This chain connects TRBV6-1 to TRBJ1-2; 8 nucleotides agree with TRBD1. Germline trimming cut 3 bases from V and 3 bases from J; bases unmatched to any gene: 0. Germline CDR1 MNHNS, CDR2 SASEGT. This CDR3 contains 13 residues. The CDR3 DNA sequence: TGTGCCAGCAGTGAGACAGGGGACTATGGCTACACCTTC. Translation gives CASSETGDYGYTF.

The chain is built from TRBV6-1 and TRBJ1-6; no reliable D call. This CDR3 is built from 11 residues. Trimming pared 1 base from V and 9 bases from J, leaving 1 base between. Germline-derived CDR1 and CDR2 are MNHNS and SASEGT. The CDR3, as DNA: TGTGCCAGCAGTGAAGTTTCACCCCTCCACTTT. It yields the protein CASSEVSPLHF.

V usage is TRBV7-2 and J usage is TRBJ2-5, with D unclear. V was pared by 2 bases and J by 5 bases, with 12 bases between. CDR1 and CDR2 (germline): SGHTA, FQGNSA. The CDR3 consists of 14 residues. CDR3 amino acids: CASSLSPGRETQYF. The CDR3 nucleotides are TGTGCCAGCAGCTTAAGTCCGGGCCGTGAGACCCAGTACTTC.

The CDR3 nucleotides read TGTGCCAGCAGCTTACAGGGTTTCCACGAGCAGTACTTC. It is translated as CASSLQGFHEQYF. The chain has TRBV7-2 and TRBJ2-7; tentatively, D is TRBD1 (5 bases). V was cut by 2 bases and J by 5 bases, with 10 bases left in between. Per germline, CDR1 SGHTA and CDR2 FQGNSA. This CDR3 is 13 amino acids long.

The V call is TRBV7-2, the J call TRBJ2-3; D may be TRBD1 (7 bases). Looked up from germline, CDR1 is SGHTA and CDR2 is FQGNSA. The CDR3 totals 16 residues. The V gene lost 5 bases and the J gene lost 6 bases, with 21 bases spanning the gap. CDR3 region: CASSGLGGGSRDTQYF. CDR3 nucleotides: TGTGCCAGCAGCGGGCTTGGAGGGGGCTCGAGGGATACGCAGTATTTT.

The chain uses TRBV5-4 and TRBJ1-2, with D hard to call. The V end was cut by 4 bases, the J end by 4 bases, with 17 bases between. Germline V gene lookup returns CDR1 SGHNT and CDR2 YYREEE (reference sequence). This CDR3 is 15 amino acids long. The CDR3 loop reads CASSRREFLTYGYTF. The DNA for the CDR3 is TGTGCCAGCAGCCGGAGGGAGTTTTTAACCTATGGCTACACCTTC. Looking up the rest from reference TRBV5-4 and TRBJ1-2 gives the full variable domain: ETGVTQSPTHLIKTRGQQVTLRCSSQSGHNTVSWYQQALGQGPQFIFQYYREEENGRGNFPPRFSGLQFPNYSSELNVNALELDDSALYLCASSRREFLTYGYTFGSGTRLTVV.

CDR3 bases: TGCGCCAGCAGCCGCGGGGACGGACCCACCGGGGAGCTGTTTTTT. This codes for CASSRGDGPTGELFF. This chain joins TRBV4-3 and TRBJ2-2, with D maybe TRBD2 (6 bases). This CDR3 comprises 15 residues. V shed 4 bases and J shed 4 bases, with 13 bases lying between them. Germline values: CDR1 LGHNA, CDR2 YSLEER.

The chain uses TRBV5-1 and TRBJ2-3; 7 bases agree with TRBD2. Unmatched junction bases numbered 4, after V lost 3 bases and J lost 0 bases. Germline V gives CDR1 SGHRS, CDR2 YFSETQ. The CDR3 extends over 15 amino acids. The chain's CDR3 is CASSWEGDSTDTQYF. CDR3 sequence (DNA): TGCGCCAGCAGCTGGGAGGGAGACAGCACAGATACGCAGTATTTT.

This chain uses TRBV5-1 with TRBJ2-3, with TRBD2 matching 11 bases. CDR3 length: 17 amino acids. Germline V lookup: CDR1 SGHRS, CDR2 YFSETQ. Trimming took 6 bases from V and 3 from J; bases not matched to a gene: 12. The CDR3 region has the DNA TGCGCCAGCAAGTCTAGAGACGGGACTAGCGGTACAGATACGCAGTATTTT. Protein product: CASKSRDGTSGTDTQYF.